This entry lists 2 T cell receptor beta chains sequenced from one sample in a study of blood T cells in healthy people across ages. A J-beta primer mix and a sample-barcoded 5' primer were used in a second PCR of roughly 6 to 12 cycles. TCRdb fed the 5' RACE reads into MiXCR, producing one record per CDR3 protein. The data show about 780,000 distinct CDR3 sequences, about 45% seen once. Sequenced sample: blood. Every receptor here comes from a man older than 75 in good health.

This clonotype was detected many times. This sequence joins TRBV2 and TRBJ2-1; 13 nucleotides align to TRBD2. The CDR3 length is 16 residues. The junction had 8 bases not matched to a gene; V was cut back by 5 bases and J by 7 bases. CDR1 is SNHLY and CDR2 is FYNNEI in the germline V gene. The CDR3 region is CASSNGPGLAGNEQFF. The CDR3 nucleotides are TGTGCCAGCAGTAACGGACCGGGACTAGCGGGAAATGAGCAGTTCTTC. The complete variable domain, with remaining parts taken from reference TRBV2 and TRBJ2-1, reads EPEVTQTPSHQVTQMGQEVILRCVPISNHLYFYWYRQILGQKVEFLVSFYNNEISEKSEIFDDQFSVERPDGSNFTLKIRSTKLEDSAMYFCASSNGPGLAGNEQFFGPGTRLTVL.

V gene TRBV2 combines with J gene TRBJ1-5; D ambiguous. The germline V gene has CDR1 SNHLY and CDR2 FYNNEI. The length of the CDR3 is 14 residues. V was pared by 8 bases and J by 0 bases, with 11 bases between. The CDR3 protein is CASAPSYSNQPQHF. The CDR3 DNA reads as TGTGCCAGCGCCCCCTCTTATAGCAATCAGCCCCAGCATTTT. Supplemented by reference TRBV2 and TRBJ1-5, the full variable domain reads EPEVTQTPSHQVTQMGQEVILRCVPISNHLYFYWYRQILGQKVEFLVSFYNNEISEKSEIFDDQFSVERPDGSNFTLKIRSTKLEDSAMYFCASAPSYSNQPQHFGDGTRLSIL.